These 28 T cell receptor beta chains came from one sample sequenced in a study of cytomegalovirus exposure and HLA in healthy donors. The PCR was carried out with 60 Vbeta primers and 13 Jbeta primers. Sequencing was performed with immunoSEQ multiplex PCR; in TCRdb, only in-frame clones are kept and a portion is missing. The sample holds 130,000 to 150,000 clones, over 60% seen once. Source material: PBMCs. All receptors derive from a woman in her 50s in good health and CMV-seronegative.

J is TRBJ1-5 and V is TRBV5-4; 9 nucleotides agree with TRBD1. The CDR3 has 15 residues. The germline CDR1 and CDR2 sequences are SGHNT and YYREEE (reference sequence). The J segment lost 6 bases and the V segment lost 2 bases, leaving 6 bases of the junction unmatched. This chain's CDR3 is CASSLLQGAFQPQHF. CDR3 bases: TGTGCCAGCAGCTTACTACAGGGGGCCTTTCAGCCCCAGCATTTT.

V usage is TRBV5-1 and J usage is TRBJ2-7, with D perhaps matching TRBD2 (6 bases). The V gene's germline CDR1 is SGHRS and CDR2 YFSETQ. V gave up 0 bases and J gave up 3 bases, with 19 bases separating them. The CDR3 loop spans 17 amino acids. The CDR3 DNA is TGCGCCAGCAGCTTGGCTAAGGGACTTACGATCGGCTACGAGCAGTACTTC. The encoded protein is CASSLAKGLTIGYEQYF.

The sample holds a few counts of this clone. The rearrangement joins TRBV19 to TRBJ1-1; D unresolved. Germline V gene data show CDR1 as LNHDA and CDR2 as SQIVND (reference sequence). There are 13 residues in the CDR3. Trimming shortened V by 2 bases and J by 8 bases, and 12 bases separated the two germline ends. DNA for the CDR3: TGTGCCAGTAGTATATTAACTAGGACGGAAGCTTTCTTT. It encodes CASSILTRTEAFF.

In its sample, this clone was seen a few times. The J gene is TRBJ2-3, the V gene TRBV4-2, with 11 bases lining up with TRBD2. J lost 2 bases, V lost 0 bases, and 4 bases had no gene match. The CDR3 runs to 17 residues. Germline assignment: CDR1 LGHNA and CDR2 YNFKEQ. CDR3 DNA sequence: TGTGCCAGCAGCCAAGATGGGACTAGCGGACTCACAGATACGCAGTATTTT. It yields the protein CASSQDGTSGLTDTQYF.

This clone occurred a few times. The V and J genes are TRBV5-1 and TRBJ2-5; D is ambiguous. Germline-derived CDR1 and CDR2 are SGHRS and YFSETQ. V was pared by 0 bases and J by 4 bases, with 16 bases between. This CDR3 is 16 amino acids long. The CDR3 nucleotides read TGCGCCAGCAGCTTGGCATCCTTCGGAGTAGCAGAGACCCAGTACTTC. Translated: CASSLASFGVAETQYF.

This clone was seen once. This sequence joins TRBV27 and TRBJ1-5, with 7 bases aligning to TRBD1. J gave up 6 bases and V 6 bases, and 5 bases lay outside the gene matches. The CDR3 length is 13 residues. Germline lookup yields CDR1 MNHEY and CDR2 SMNVEV (reference sequence). DNA of the CDR3: TGTGCCAGCAGCCCAGGGGGAAGTCAGCCCCAGCATTTT. Amino acids: CASSPGGSQPQHF.

The rearrangement joins TRBV2 to TRBJ2-1; D is unresolved. The CDR3 is 11 amino acids. Germline V CDR1 and CDR2: SNHLY, FYNNEI. Trimming pared 6 bases from V and 5 bases from J, leaving 5 bases between. CDR3 protein: CASRSNNEQFF. CDR3 DNA sequence: TGTGCCAGCAGGTCCAACAATGAGCAGTTCTTC.

The chain carries TRBV5-1 and TRBJ1-1, with 8 bases aligning to TRBD1. Germline V lookup: CDR1 SGHRS, CDR2 YFSETQ. The CDR3 loop spans 17 amino acids. V lost 0 bases and J lost 0; bases outside the gene matches: 7. Here the CDR3 reads CASSLGTGGGMNTEAFF. As DNA, the CDR3 is TGCGCCAGCAGCTTGGGTACAGGGGGTGGAATGAACACTGAAGCTTTCTTT.

V and J are TRBV7-3 and TRBJ2-3, with D tentatively TRBD2 (6 bases). The CDR3 is made up of 15 amino acids. Germline V gives CDR1 SGHTA, CDR2 FQGTGA. Trimming took 2 bases from V and 4 from J, leaving 13 bases between them. CDR3 region: CASSLGQAGPDTQYF. In DNA form, the CDR3 reads TGTGCCAGCAGCTTAGGGCAGGCGGGGCCAGATACGCAGTATTTT.

The chain carries TRBV5-5 and TRBJ1-2, with D maybe TRBD1 (6 bases). From germline, CDR1 is SGHKS and CDR2 YYEKEE (reference sequence). V was pared by 3 bases and J by 6 bases, with 12 bases between. This CDR3 spans 13 amino acids. CDR3 in amino acids: CASSSGQTNGYTF. The CDR3 nucleotides read TGTGCCAGCAGCTCAGGACAGACGAATGGCTACACCTTC.

This rearrangement joins TRBV10-3 to TRBJ1-6; 8 bases align to TRBD1. Germline CDR1 is ENHRY and CDR2 is SYGVKD. J was trimmed by 6 bases and V by 6 bases; bases with no gene match: 4. The CDR3 totals 14 residues. The DNA of the CDR3 is TGTGCCATCAGGACAGGGGACAGTAATTCACCCCTCCACTTT. Amino acid sequence: CAIRTGDSNSPLHF.

This clone was seen a few times. The germline gene is not matched at one end of the junction; a read error may be the cause. The V gene is TRBV4-1, the J gene TRBJ1-1; tentatively, D is TRBD1 (5 bases). Germline values: CDR1 MGHRA, CDR2 YSYEKL. CDR3 length: 15 residues. In DNA form, the CDR3 reads TGTGCCAGCAGCACTACCGCGGACACCTACACTGAAGCTTTCTTT. Protein product: CASSTTADTYTEAFF.

The chain uses TRBV7-9 and TRBJ1-3, with D possibly TRBD1 on 5 matching bases. The germline gives CDR1 SEHNR, CDR2 FQNEAQ (reference sequence). Trimming took 3 bases from V and 2 from J, leaving 14 bases between them. The CDR3 has 16 amino acids. CDR3 in amino acids: CASSFLDSHTGNTIYF. The CDR3 nucleotides read TGTGCCAGCAGCTTTCTAGACAGTCACACTGGAAACACCATATATTTT.

The rearrangement links TRBV5-6 to TRBJ1-5, with a tentative D call TRBD1 (5 bases). CDR1 SGHDT and CDR2 YYEEEE come from the germline V gene. Trimming removed 3 bases from V and 7 bases from J, with 11 bases in between. The CDR3 totals 13 residues. DNA of the CDR3: TGTGCCAGCAGCTCGCAGGGTTTCCAGCCCCAGCATTTT. It yields the protein CASSSQGFQPQHF.

This clone has a handful of counts. This chain connects TRBV5-1 to TRBJ2-2, with D tentatively TRBD1 (6 bases). Trimming left V 0 bases short and J 7 bases short, with 13 bases between. The CDR3 length is 15 residues. Germline V gives CDR1 SGHRS, CDR2 YFSETQ. CDR3 nucleotide sequence: TGCGCCAGCAGCTTGGATTCAGGGGCGGTCGGGGAGCTGTTTTTT. It specifies CASSLDSGAVGELFF.

V usage is TRBV30 and J usage is TRBJ1-2; 7 nucleotides line up with TRBD1. J lost 0 bases, V lost 7 bases, and 8 bases had no gene match. This CDR3 is built from 14 residues. Per the germline V gene, CDR1 is GTSNPN and CDR2 is SVGIG (reference sequence). Here the CDR3 reads CASAGTAANYGYTF. CDR3 nucleotides: TGTGCCTCCGCCGGGACAGCAGCTAACTATGGCTACACCTTC.

This rearrangement joins TRBV29-1 to TRBJ2-2, with 10 bases identical to TRBD1. With V trimmed by 7 bases and J by 2 bases, 10 bases remained unmatched. This CDR3 is 16 amino acids long. CDR1 SQVTM and CDR2 ANQGSEA come from the germline V gene. Written as DNA, the CDR3 is TGCAGCGCCGGGACAGGGGCTTTCCTTAACACCGGGGAGCTGTTTTTT. This codes for CSAGTGAFLNTGELFF.

This clone was found a few times. The chain is built from TRBV5-1 and TRBJ1-2, with D possibly TRBD1 on 5 matching bases. The germline V gene has CDR1 SGHRS and CDR2 YFSETQ. V was clipped by 2 bases and J by 4 bases, with 15 bases between them. This CDR3 is built from 15 residues. The CDR3 region is CASSLGVFGGYGYTF. CDR3 bases: TGCGCCAGCAGCTTAGGGGTCTTCGGCGGCTATGGCTACACCTTC.

The chain combines TRBV5-4 with TRBJ2-1; 10 nucleotides match TRBD1. Germline CDR1 is SGHNT and CDR2 is YYREEE (reference sequence). The CDR3 is made up of 16 amino acids. Germline trimming cut 3 bases from V and 7 bases from J; bases unmatched to any gene: 10. The CDR3 is CASSSTGTGARNEQFF. CDR3 bases: TGTGCCAGCAGCTCAACCGGGACAGGGGCTCGAAATGAGCAGTTCTTC.

This clone was found a few times. The chain recombines TRBV4-2 with TRBJ2-2; perhaps TRBD1 as D (6 bases). Between the trimmed V and J ends, which lost 0 bases and 5 bases, there was a span of 13 bases. This CDR3 comprises 16 residues. Germline assignment: CDR1 LGHNA and CDR2 YNFKEQ. CDR3 bases: TGTGCCAGCAGCCAAGATCGGACAGCCGGGACCGGGGAGCTGTTTTTT. It translates to CASSQDRTAGTGELFF.

The rearrangement links TRBV7-9 to TRBJ2-7, with 8 nucleotides matching TRBD2. This CDR3 is built from 16 residues. V shed 2 bases and J 6 bases; nucleotides not matched to a gene: 12. Germline CDR1 reads SEHNR; CDR2 reads FQNEAQ (reference sequence). As DNA, the CDR3 is TGTGCCAGCAGCTTATCCGCGGGGGGCGAAGAGGCCGAGCAGTACTTC. It yields the protein CASSLSAGGEEAEQYF.

This clone was detected once. The chain has TRBV19 and TRBJ1-2, with TRBD1 identical over 8 bases. Germline V gene sequence: CDR1 LNHDA, CDR2 SQIVND (reference sequence). This CDR3 is built from 14 residues. The V segment lost 5 bases and the J segment 2 bases; nucleotides outside the gene matches: 4. For the CDR3, the DNA is TGTGCCAGTAGTCTCAGGGGGCGGAACTATGGCTACACCTTC. This codes for CASSLRGRNYGYTF.

This chain uses TRBV28 with TRBJ2-7; D possibly corresponds to TRBD2 (6 bases). CDR1 is MDHEN, CDR2 SYDVKM, per germline. CDR3 length: 14 residues. V lost 6 bases and J lost 4, with 16 bases in between. In nucleotides, the CDR3 is TGTGCCAGCAGCCCAGCCCTCGCGGGGTACGAGCAGTACTTC. Its translation: CASSPALAGYEQYF.

This clone was picked up a small number of times. The sample contains more than one DNA sequence encoding this CDR3. The rearrangement joins TRBV6-1 to TRBJ1-5, with 7 bases matching TRBD1. This CDR3 region has 13 residues. The junction had 3 bases not matched to a gene; V was cut back by 5 bases and J by 5 bases. Germline values: CDR1 MNHNS, CDR2 SASEGT. The CDR3 reads CASSRQGDQPQHF. The CDR3 DNA is TGTGCCAGCAGTCGGCAGGGGGATCAGCCCCAGCATTTT.

The V gene is TRBV7-2, the J gene TRBJ2-3, with D possibly matching TRBD1 (5 bases). This CDR3 region has 15 residues. Trimming shortened V by 1 base and J by 2 bases, and 10 bases separated the two germline ends. Germline assignment: CDR1 SGHTA and CDR2 FQGNSA. Here the CDR3 DNA reads TGTGCCAGCAGCTTAGTAGGGGAACCCACAGATACGCAGTATTTT. Its translation is CASSLVGEPTDTQYF.

The chain combines TRBV5-4 with TRBJ1-3; no clear D gene. Germline V gene data show CDR1 as SGHNT and CDR2 as YYREEE (reference sequence). V was clipped by 4 bases and J by 6 bases, with 8 bases between them. This CDR3 comprises 12 residues. The CDR3 reads CASSRDLNTIYF. The CDR3 DNA is TGTGCCAGCAGCCGGGATTTAAACACCATATATTTT.

This clone was counted once. The rearrangement links TRBV4-2 to TRBJ2-5, with TRBD2 matching over 11 bases. The trim removed 4 bases at V and 1 base at J, leaving 5 bases unmatched. This CDR3 is 16 amino acids long. Germline loops: CDR1 LGHNA, CDR2 YNFKEQ. The chain's CDR3 is CASSPGTSGAQETQYF. The CDR3 DNA sequence: TGTGCCAGCAGCCCAGGGACTAGCGGAGCCCAAGAGACCCAGTACTTC.

CDR3 DNA: TGTGCCAGCAGCCCCAGGACACAACCTTACGAGCAGTACTTC. It encodes CASSPRTQPYEQYF. This chain joins TRBV7-9 and TRBJ2-7, with D possibly matching TRBD1 (5 bases). The CDR3 loop spans 14 amino acids. Trimming took 5 bases from V and 4 from J, leaving 15 bases between them. Germline V gene sequence: CDR1 SEHNR, CDR2 FQNEAQ (reference sequence).